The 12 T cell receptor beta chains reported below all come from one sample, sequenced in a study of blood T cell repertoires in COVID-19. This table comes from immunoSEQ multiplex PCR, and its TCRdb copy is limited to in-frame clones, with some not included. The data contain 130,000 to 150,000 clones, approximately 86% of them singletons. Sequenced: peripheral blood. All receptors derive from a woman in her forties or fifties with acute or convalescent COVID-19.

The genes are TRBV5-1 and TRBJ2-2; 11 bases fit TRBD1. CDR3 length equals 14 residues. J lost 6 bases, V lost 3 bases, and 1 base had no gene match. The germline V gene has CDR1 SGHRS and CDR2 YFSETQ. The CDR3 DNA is TGCGCCAGCAGCTGGACAGGGGGCTCCGGGGAGCTGTTTTTT. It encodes CASSWTGGSGELFF.

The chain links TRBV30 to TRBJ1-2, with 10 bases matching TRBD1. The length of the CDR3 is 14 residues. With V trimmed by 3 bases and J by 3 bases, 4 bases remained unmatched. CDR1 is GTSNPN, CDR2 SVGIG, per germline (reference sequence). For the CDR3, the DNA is TGTGCCTGGAGGAAGGGGACAGGGGACTATGGCTACACCTTC. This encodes CAWRKGTGDYGYTF.

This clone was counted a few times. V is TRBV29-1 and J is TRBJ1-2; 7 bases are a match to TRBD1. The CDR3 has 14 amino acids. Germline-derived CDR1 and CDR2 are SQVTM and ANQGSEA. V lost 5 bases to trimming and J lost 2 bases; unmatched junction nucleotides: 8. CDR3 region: CSVFGGQMNYGYTF. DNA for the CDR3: TGCAGCGTTTTCGGGGGACAGATGAACTATGGCTACACCTTC.

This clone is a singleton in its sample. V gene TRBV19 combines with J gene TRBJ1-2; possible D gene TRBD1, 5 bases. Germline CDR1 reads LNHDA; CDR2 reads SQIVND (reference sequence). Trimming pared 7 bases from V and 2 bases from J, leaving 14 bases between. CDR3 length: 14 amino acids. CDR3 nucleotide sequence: TGTGCCAGTACCACTGACAGCGAGAACTATGGCTACACCTTC. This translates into CASTTDSENYGYTF.

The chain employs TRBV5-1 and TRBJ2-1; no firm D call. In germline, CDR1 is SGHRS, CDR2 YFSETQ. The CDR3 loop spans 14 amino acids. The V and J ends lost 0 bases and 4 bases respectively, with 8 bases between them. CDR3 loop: CASSLVVNYNEQFF. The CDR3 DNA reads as TGCGCCAGCAGCTTGGTAGTCAATTACAATGAGCAGTTCTTC.

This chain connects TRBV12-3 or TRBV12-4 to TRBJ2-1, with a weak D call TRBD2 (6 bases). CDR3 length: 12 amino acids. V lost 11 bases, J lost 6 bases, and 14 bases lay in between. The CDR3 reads CALIAESNEQFF. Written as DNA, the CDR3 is TGTGCCCTAATAGCGGAGAGCAATGAGCAGTTCTTC.

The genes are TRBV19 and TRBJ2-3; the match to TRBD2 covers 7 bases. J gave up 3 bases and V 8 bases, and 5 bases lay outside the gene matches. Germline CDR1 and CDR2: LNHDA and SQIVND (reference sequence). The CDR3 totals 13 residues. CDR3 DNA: TGTGCCAGTCAACGGGGAGGGACAGATACGCAGTATTTT. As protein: CASQRGGTDTQYF.

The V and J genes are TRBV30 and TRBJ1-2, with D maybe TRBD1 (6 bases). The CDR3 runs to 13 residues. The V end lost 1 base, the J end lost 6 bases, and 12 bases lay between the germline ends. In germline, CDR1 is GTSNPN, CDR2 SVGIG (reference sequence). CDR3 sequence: CAWSDRVGNGYTF. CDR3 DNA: TGTGCCTGGAGTGACAGGGTTGGGAATGGCTACACCTTC.

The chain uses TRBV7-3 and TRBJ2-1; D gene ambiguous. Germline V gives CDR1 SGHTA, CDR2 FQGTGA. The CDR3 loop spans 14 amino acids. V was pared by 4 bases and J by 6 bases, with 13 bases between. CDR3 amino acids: CASSSFGSGNEQFF. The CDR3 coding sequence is TGTGCCAGCAGCTCCTTTGGATCAGGCAATGAGCAGTTCTTC.

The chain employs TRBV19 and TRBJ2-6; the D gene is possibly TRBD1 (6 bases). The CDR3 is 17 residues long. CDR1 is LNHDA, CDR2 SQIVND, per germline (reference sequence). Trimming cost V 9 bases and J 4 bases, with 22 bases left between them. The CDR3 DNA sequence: TGTGCCAGGGGGTGGGGACACCCAGTGCGGGGGGCCAACGTCCTGACTTTC. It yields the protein CARGWGHPVRGANVLTF.

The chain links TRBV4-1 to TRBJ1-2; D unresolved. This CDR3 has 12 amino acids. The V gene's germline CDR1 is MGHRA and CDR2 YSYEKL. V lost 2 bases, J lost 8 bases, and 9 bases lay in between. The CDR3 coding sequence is TGCGCCAGCAGCCAACCTGCGGCGGGCTACACCTTC. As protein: CASSQPAAGYTF.

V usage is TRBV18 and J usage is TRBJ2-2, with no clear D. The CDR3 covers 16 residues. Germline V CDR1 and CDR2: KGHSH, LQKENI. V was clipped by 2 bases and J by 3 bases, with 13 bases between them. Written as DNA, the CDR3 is TGTGCCAGCTCACCATCCTGGATACGGGACACCGGGGAGCTGTTTTTT. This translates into CASSPSWIRDTGELFF.